These 20 T cell receptor beta chains originate from one sample sequenced in a study of post-analysis software for immune sequencing data. No antigens are known for them. TCR beta libraries were prepared from cDNA with unique molecular identifiers. TCRdb reanalysed the PCR reads using MiXCR and keeps one entry per CDR3 protein. The repertoire holds some 800,000 distinct CDR3 sequences, 35% to 55% seen once, with roughly 5% in the top ten. Study results and limitations: Comparison of patients with controls showed a handful of TRBV segments more frequent in patients, TRBV5-6, TRBV5-1 and TRBV20-1 among them.

Sequencing was performed on blood. The source of these receptors is a girl aged 10 to 17 with multiple sclerosis.

This clonotype was seen only once. The rearrangement uses TRBV6-5 and TRBJ2-1; tentatively, D is TRBD2 (7 bases). The germline gives CDR1 MNHEY, CDR2 SVGAGI. Between the trimmed V and J ends, which lost 7 bases and 3 bases, there was a span of 13 bases. CDR3 length: 14 amino acids. The CDR3 sequence is CASTTGGLYNEQFF. The CDR3 bases are TGTGCCAGCACCACCGGGGGGCTCTACAATGAGCAGTTCTTC.

The rearrangement links TRBV5-1 to TRBJ2-7, with D possibly matching TRBD2 (5 bases). This CDR3 is 14 amino acids long. Trimming took 0 bases from V and 3 from J, leaving 10 bases between them. Germline lookup yields CDR1 SGHRS and CDR2 YFSETQ. CDR3 loop: CASSLASGNYEQYF. The CDR3 DNA sequence: TGCGCCAGCAGCTTGGCCTCCGGGAACTACGAGCAGTACTTC.

This chain uses TRBV4-3 with TRBJ2-4, with 7 bases lining up with TRBD1. Germline lookup yields CDR1 LGHNA and CDR2 YSLEER. The J segment lost 6 bases and the V segment lost 1 base, leaving 9 bases of the junction unmatched. This CDR3 region has 16 residues. CDR3 bases: TGCGCCAGCAGCCAAGGGGAGTGGGACAGCCTAAACATTCAGTACTTC. Its translation is CASSQGEWDSLNIQYF.

J is TRBJ2-1 and V is TRBV5-1; 10 bases agree with TRBD1. CDR1 SGHRS and CDR2 YFSETQ come from the germline V gene. The CDR3 length is 15 residues. Germline trimming cut 3 bases from V and 7 bases from J; bases unmatched to any gene: 7. CDR3 bases: TGCGCCAGCAGCTCGACAGGGGGCGTTAGTAATGAGCAGTTCTTC. This translates into CASSSTGGVSNEQFF.

The CDR3 is CASSLRSNTNTEAFF. CDR3 DNA sequence: TGCGCCAGCAGCTTACGAAGTAACACGAACACTGAAGCTTTCTTT. The chain combines TRBV5-1 with TRBJ1-1, with D unclear. V was cut by 2 bases and J by 1 base, with 12 bases left in between. The CDR3 has 15 residues. From germline, CDR1 is SGHRS and CDR2 YFSETQ.

J is TRBJ1-1 and V is TRBV6-1; perhaps TRBD1 as D (5 bases). Trimming removed 1 base from V and 0 bases from J, with 12 bases in between. The CDR3 covers 16 residues. Per germline, CDR1 MNHNS and CDR2 SASEGT. CDR3 sequence reads: CASSEEDTKMNTEAFF. In DNA, the CDR3 is TGTGCCAGCAGTGAAGAGGACACGAAGATGAACACTGAAGCTTTCTTT.

In this sample, this clonotype turned up a few times. J is TRBJ1-2 and V is TRBV12-3 or TRBV12-4, with 9 bases aligning to TRBD1. Trimming took 7 bases from V and 3 from J; bases not matched to a gene: 15. This CDR3 is 17 amino acids long. CDR3 in amino acids: CASNSSHRGLPYYGYTF. As DNA, the CDR3 is TGTGCCAGCAATAGTTCCCACAGGGGGCTCCCCTACTATGGCTACACCTTC.

J is TRBJ2-1 and V is TRBV20-1; D might be TRBD1 (5 bases). The CDR3 runs 14 residues. In germline, CDR1 is DFQATT, CDR2 SNEGSKA (reference sequence). V lost 0 bases to trimming and J lost 8 bases, with 14 bases between them. As DNA, the CDR3 is TGCAGTGCTAGAGATCGCCAGGGCAACGATGAGCAGTTCTTC. Encoded protein: CSARDRQGNDEQFF.

Worth noting for this clonotype: A single base separates this from a much larger clone, so it may be a read error. The V and J genes are TRBV6-6 and TRBJ2-1; 7 bases map to TRBD1. The J call may be wrong; the DNA end is better matched by TRBJ2-7. Germline V CDR1 and CDR2: MNHNY, SVGAGI (reference sequence). The CDR3 is 16 amino acids. CDR3 in DNA: TGTGCCAGCAGCAAGAAAAGGACAGGTTTGGACAATGAGCAGTACTTC. As protein: CASSKKRTGLDNEQYF.

The rearrangement uses TRBV20-1 and TRBJ2-5; D might be TRBD2 (6 bases). Near its end, the DNA agrees better with TRBJ2-7, so the J call may be wrong. Germline lookup yields CDR1 DFQATT and CDR2 SNEGSKA (reference sequence). The CDR3 is made up of 12 amino acids. Here the CDR3 reads CRARDFNYEQYF. The CDR3 bases are TGCAGGGCAAGGGACTTTAACTACGAGCAGTACTTC.

The chain couples TRBV20-1 to TRBJ2-7, with D possibly matching TRBD2 (5 bases). CDR3 length: 14 amino acids. The V gene's germline CDR1 is DFQATT and CDR2 SNEGSKA (reference sequence). Trimming pared 6 bases from V and 2 bases from J, leaving 17 bases between. CDR3 nucleotides: TGCAGTGCCAAGCAGGCTAGCAAAACCTACGAGCAGTACTTC. This codes for CSAKQASKTYEQYF.

This sequence joins TRBV5-1 and TRBJ2-5; D possibly corresponds to TRBD1 (6 bases). The germline V gene encodes CDR1 SGHRS and CDR2 YFSETQ. The CDR3 spans 14 residues. Trimming took off 0 bases at V and 5 bases at J, with 11 bases between the two ends. The CDR3 region has the DNA TGCGCCAGCAGCTTGGAGAGGACAGCGGAGACCCAGTACTTC. Its translation is CASSLERTAETQYF.

The DNA of the CDR3 is TGTGCCAGCAGCTCGATCGAGGGACTGTCATACAATGAGCAGTTCTTC. Translating gives CASSSIEGLSYNEQFF. The chain employs TRBV11-2 and TRBJ2-1; a weak D match, TRBD2 (6 bases). Germline V lookup: CDR1 SGHAT, CDR2 FQNNGV. CDR3 length: 16 amino acids. The V gene lost 4 bases and the J gene lost 4 bases, with 17 bases spanning the gap.

V is TRBV7-8 and J is TRBJ2-3; 9 nucleotides align to TRBD1. This CDR3 has 17 amino acids. Germline V gives CDR1 SGHVS, CDR2 FQNEAQ. The junction had 11 bases not matched to a gene; V was cut back by 5 bases and J by 2 bases. CDR3 region: CASSQRTGVMFTDTQYF. The CDR3 DNA reads as TGTGCCAGCAGCCAACGGACAGGGGTTATGTTCACAGATACGCAGTATTTT.

The J gene is TRBJ2-3, the V gene TRBV20-1; 14 bases line up with TRBD2. J was trimmed by 4 bases and V by 4 bases; bases with no gene match: 7. The germline CDR1 and CDR2 sequences are DFQATT and SNEGSKA (reference sequence). This CDR3 region has 16 residues. The CDR3 here is CSAKVGTSGSADTQYF. The CDR3 DNA sequence: TGCAGTGCTAAGGTGGGGACTAGCGGGAGCGCAGATACGCAGTATTTT.

This chain uses TRBV11-2 with TRBJ2-1, with D tentatively TRBD1 (6 bases). V shed 2 bases and J shed 4 bases, with 9 bases lying between them. The CDR3 contains 14 residues. Germline V gene lookup returns CDR1 SGHAT and CDR2 FQNNGV. In DNA, the CDR3 is TGTGCCAGCAGCTTAACGGGACATTACAATGAGCAGTTCTTC. Protein: CASSLTGHYNEQFF.

This clonotype has a count of ten or more. This sequence joins TRBV29-1 and TRBJ2-1, with TRBD2 identical over 10 bases. The CDR3 sequence is 13 residues long. J lost 8 bases, V lost 4 bases, and 5 bases had no gene match. Per germline, CDR1 SQVTM and CDR2 ANQGSEA. This CDR3 is CSVASGSIDEQFF. The CDR3 DNA follows: TGCAGCGTTGCTAGCGGGAGTATCGATGAGCAGTTCTTC.

This clonotype was detected only a few times. V usage is TRBV30 and J usage is TRBJ1-4; tentatively, D is TRBD1 (6 bases). There are 13 residues in the CDR3. V was pared by 5 bases and J by 3 bases, with 10 bases between. Germline V CDR1 and CDR2: GTSNPN, SVGIG (reference sequence). The CDR3 loop is CAWGTSSNEKLFF. The CDR3 nucleotides read TGTGCCTGGGGGACATCCTCTAATGAAAAACTGTTTTTT.

This clonotype was seen a few times. The chain joins TRBV12-3 or TRBV12-4 to TRBJ2-7; D unresolved. The CDR3 runs 15 residues. Trimming took 3 bases from V and 2 from J, leaving 14 bases between them. For the CDR3, the DNA is TGTGCCAGCAGTTTTGCAGCAGCGCTTGCCTACGAGCAGTACTTC. This sequence encodes CASSFAAALAYEQYF.

This clonotype has a handful of counts. The chain is built from TRBV20-1 and TRBJ2-3; 10 bases agree with TRBD2. The length of the CDR3 is 13 residues. J lost 3 bases, V lost 6 bases, and 3 bases had no gene match. In germline, CDR1 is DFQATT, CDR2 SNEGSKA (reference sequence). The CDR3 protein is CSALAGVTDTQYF. CDR3 bases: TGCAGTGCCCTAGCGGGAGTTACAGATACGCAGTATTTT.